The rows below give T cell receptor beta chains drawn from one sample of a study of blood T cell repertoires in COVID-19. Using immunoSEQ multiplex PCR, the repertoire was profiled, and TCRdb retains in-frame clones only, with some absent. The sample carries roughly 380,000 clones, 85% recorded once. The sequenced sample consisted of peripheral blood. The receptors were sampled from a woman aged 18 to 35 with acute or convalescent COVID-19. Both conserved end residues are trimmed from each CDR3. Expanded clones get a size class; other rows say once, few or many, or leave the size out.

V gene	J gene	clone size	CDR3 protein
TRBV6-5	TRBJ1-1	-	ASYGSGNTEAF
TRBV11-2	TRBJ2-7	few	ASSPGVGFYEQY
TRBV29-1	TRBJ2-7	once	SVEEGGLYEQY
TRBV6-1	TRBJ1-2	-	ASSERQPIYGYT
TRBV10-3	TRBJ1-4	few	AIGGTGGATNEKLF
TRBV19	TRBJ1-1	many	ASSIDLRRVLNTEAF
TRBV5-1	TRBJ1-4	-	ASTQGGQGREKLF
TRBV7-9	TRBJ2-5	many	ASSLALRSQETQY
TRBV5-4	TRBJ2-4	-	ASSLWPYGTSGDIQY
TRBV5-1	TRBJ1-2	-	ASSLMTGDGYT
TRBV28	TRBJ2-3	-	ASSLSPSTDTQY
TRBV27	TRBJ2-2	-	ASSSSNTGELF
TRBV5-4	TRBJ1-1	-	ASSSHLRAVNTEAF
TRBV19	TRBJ2-1	-	ASSGLAGYNEQF
TRBV6-5	TRBJ1-1	-	ASSVLNTEAF
TRBV11-3	TRBJ2-1	-	ASSSPTLEQF
TRBV28	TRBJ2-7	-	ASSSLAGGSSYEQY
TRBV24-1	TRBJ2-1	-	ATSDLNASEQF
TRBV29-1	TRBJ1-4	-	SVGTGSNEKLF
TRBV6-4	TRBJ2-3	-	ASSDGTSGGAPDTQY
TRBV15	TRBJ1-4	-	ATSRGAGTNEKLF
TRBV9	TRBJ2-1	-	ASSGLTLTGKRGNEQF
TRBV19	TRBJ2-1	-	ASSMPRGGPSFANEQF
TRBV12-3/TRBV12-4	TRBJ2-1	-	AGGRVSYNEQF
TRBV11-2	TRBJ1-2	-	ASSLGTGGGYGYT
TRBV27	TRBJ1-2	once	ASSYRGGYVGGYT
TRBV5-4	TRBJ2-1	-	ASSSATGSSYNEQF
TRBV9	TRBJ1-3	-	ASSVDSTSGNTIY
TRBV2	TRBJ1-2	-	ASILTASMTGYT
TRBV3-1/TRBV3-2	TRBJ1-1	few	ASSQEVLRTEAF
TRBV6-4	TRBJ2-1	-	ASSSGASGGANEQF
TRBV18	TRBJ2-1	-	ASSDFSYNEQF
TRBV3-1/TRBV3-2	TRBJ1-5	-	ASSQAGGPTNQPQH
TRBV19	TRBJ1-1	-	ASSANRVNTEAF
TRBV5-6	TRBJ1-5	-	ASSLATGGGQPQH
TRBV29-1	TRBJ2-7	-	SVEGGTSGGAYEQY
TRBV13	TRBJ2-1	-	ASTLGASQGNEQF
TRBV6-5	TRBJ2-7	-	AASPLRDTAYEQY
TRBV2	TRBJ2-4	-	ASSEGPYLQY
TRBV2	TRBJ2-4	-	ASKGMTGGENIQY
TRBV27	TRBJ2-2	-	ASRVAGGTGELF
TRBV14	TRBJ2-7	-	ASSPGNYEQY
TRBV19	TRBJ1-2	-	ASSIGGQAYGYT
TRBV7-3	TRBJ2-1	-	ASSLTSGTLSEQF
TRBV19	TRBJ1-1	-	ASSISSTGYSEAF
TRBV2	TRBJ2-5	-	ASSVELLQETQY
TRBV7-3	TRBJ2-2	-	ASRHNLGQIGELF
TRBV6-5	TRBJ1-5	few	ASSRTTDQPQH
TRBV7-2	TRBJ2-3	-	ASSPIGPSDAQY
TRBV5-1	TRBJ2-3	-	ASSPEPPTDTQY
TRBV23-1	TRBJ2-1	many	ASSQRTSGAYNEQF
TRBV30	TRBJ1-2	few	AWSDSPMET
TRBV20-1	TRBJ1-2	-	SASRSDPNYGYT
TRBV28	TRBJ1-2	-	ASSPFNEPGDLFYGYT
TRBV15	TRBJ2-7	-	ATSREVPGRTPYEQY
TRBV6-2/TRBV6-3	TRBJ2-5	-	ASSRGLSQETQY
TRBV19	TRBJ1-1	-	ASSIYDNEAF
TRBV5-1	TRBJ1-2	-	ASSDWTRGYGYT